These 24 T cell receptor beta chains share one sample of origin, sequenced in a study of cytomegalovirus exposure and HLA in healthy donors. A multiplex PCR was run with 60 Vbeta primers and 13 Jbeta primers. Method: immunoSEQ multiplex PCR; TCRdb's copy keeps in-frame clones and lacks some. The sample has over 150,000 clones; 75% to 90% are singletons. Sequencing used PBMCs. The source is a male donor in good health and CMV-seronegative.

J is TRBJ1-4 and V is TRBV6-5; D is unresolved. In germline, CDR1 is MNHEY, CDR2 SVGAGI. The CDR3 runs 12 residues. The V gene lost 8 bases and the J gene lost 5 bases, with 9 bases spanning the gap. DNA of the CDR3: TGTGCCAGCTCCCCGGGGAATGAAAAACTGTTTTTT. Its translation: CASSPGNEKLFF.

The chain combines TRBV5-6 with TRBJ1-1; possible D gene TRBD1, 5 bases. The V gene's germline CDR1 is SGHDT and CDR2 YYEEEE. V lost 0 bases, J lost 0 bases, and 12 bases lay in between. This CDR3 comprises 16 residues. As DNA, the CDR3 is TGTGCCAGCAGCTTGGAAACAGGCCGCATGAACACTGAAGCTTTCTTT. Its protein product is CASSLETGRMNTEAFF.

The V gene is TRBV6-5, the J gene TRBJ2-3; D might be TRBD2 (7 bases). V gave up 0 bases and J gave up 5 bases, with 15 bases separating them. The germline gives CDR1 MNHEY, CDR2 SVGAGI. The CDR3 contains 16 residues. The CDR3 is CASSYSGGGRGDTQYF. The CDR3 DNA follows: TGTGCCAGCAGTTACTCGGGAGGGGGGCGTGGAGATACGCAGTATTTT.

This chain connects TRBV29-1 to TRBJ2-5, with D perhaps matching TRBD2 (5 bases). Germline V gene sequence: CDR1 SQVTM, CDR2 ANQGSEA. Trimming removed 7 bases from V and 2 bases from J, with 8 bases in between. The CDR3 has 11 amino acids. The chain's CDR3 is CSGGEQETQYF. In DNA form, the CDR3 reads TGCAGCGGGGGAGAGCAAGAGACCCAGTACTTC.

This chain links TRBV9 with TRBJ1-4; 11 bases are shared with TRBD1. The CDR3 extends over 16 amino acids. Looked up from germline, CDR1 is SGDLS and CDR2 is YYNGEE. V dropped 3 bases and J dropped 5; count of bases not matched to a gene: 6. This chain's CDR3 is CASSDKRDRGNEKLFF. CDR3 nucleotide sequence: TGTGCCAGCAGCGATAAACGGGACAGGGGGAATGAAAAACTGTTTTTT.

The chain has TRBV6-4 and TRBJ2-3, with a possible D match to TRBD2 (5 bases). The germline V gene encodes CDR1 MRHNA and CDR2 SNTAGT. CDR3 length equals 13 residues. V lost 6 bases, J lost 4 bases, and 11 bases lay in between. For the CDR3, the DNA is TGTGCCAGCAGCGCCCCGGGATCAGATACGCAGTATTTT. It encodes CASSAPGSDTQYF.

The rearrangement joins TRBV15 to TRBJ1-2, with D possibly TRBD1 on 5 matching bases. The V gene's germline CDR1 is LNHNV and CDR2 YYDKDF (reference sequence). The CDR3 runs to 13 residues. Trimming shortened V by 1 base and J by 4 bases, and 7 bases separated the two germline ends. CDR3 bases: TGTGCCACCAGCAGAGGGGACTCCTATGGCTACACCTTC. This codes for CATSRGDSYGYTF.

This chain links TRBV6-1 with TRBJ2-2; maybe TRBD2 (6 bases). This CDR3 is built from 15 residues. Trimming left V 8 bases short and J 6 bases short, with 19 bases between. The V gene's germline CDR1 is MNHNS and CDR2 SASEGT. CDR3: CASLRGGVPAGELFF. CDR3 nucleotide sequence: TGTGCCAGCCTCCGTGGCGGGGTTCCCGCCGGGGAGCTGTTTTTT.

The chain joins TRBV29-1 to TRBJ2-1, with a weak D call TRBD1 (6 bases). The CDR3 is 14 residues long. Trimming shortened V by 7 bases and J by 6 bases, and 19 bases separated the two germline ends. CDR1 and CDR2 (germline): SQVTM, ANQGSEA. In nucleotides, the CDR3 is TGCAGCGCCCCTGGACAGACCCTTTTCAATGAGCAGTTCTTC. Translated: CSAPGQTLFNEQFF.

The chain joins TRBV5-1 to TRBJ1-4; no firm D call. V was pared by 5 bases and J by 0 bases, with 11 bases between. The V gene's germline CDR1 is SGHRS and CDR2 YFSETQ. CDR3 length equals 15 residues. This CDR3 reads CASSSEAATNEKLFF. DNA of the CDR3: TGCGCCAGCAGTTCCGAGGCCGCAACTAATGAAAAACTGTTTTTT.

The rearrangement joins TRBV30 to TRBJ1-2; possibly TRBD1 for D (6 bases). The V gene's germline CDR1 is GTSNPN and CDR2 SVGIG (reference sequence). This CDR3 contains 12 residues. V lost 5 bases and J lost 2, with 9 bases in between. CDR3 DNA: TGTGCCTGGGCGGGGGGCAACTATGGCTACACCTTC. This translates into CAWAGGNYGYTF.

V is TRBV5-4 and J is TRBJ1-2; D is possibly TRBD1 (6 bases). V gave up 3 bases and J gave up 5 bases, with 8 bases separating them. There are 12 residues in the CDR3. Per the germline V gene, CDR1 is SGHNT and CDR2 is YYREEE (reference sequence). CDR3 sequence reads: CASSSDRYGYTF. CDR3 nucleotides: TGTGCCAGCAGCTCGGACAGATATGGCTACACCTTC.

This clone was detected once. V and J are TRBV4-1 and TRBJ2-3; 10 positions match TRBD2. Per germline, CDR1 MGHRA and CDR2 YSYEKL. V lost 0 bases, J lost 1 base, and 4 bases stayed unmatched. CDR3 length equals 17 residues. The CDR3 DNA follows: TGCGCCAGCAGCCAAGAGCTAGCGGGGGTGCGCACAGATACGCAGTATTTT. Residues: CASSQELAGVRTDTQYF.

V and J are TRBV7-2 and TRBJ2-7; 12 bases agree with TRBD2. CDR3 length: 18 amino acids. Looked up from germline, CDR1 is SGHTA and CDR2 is FQGNSA. V gave up 1 base and J gave up 6 bases; unmatched junction bases: 13. The CDR3 is CASSLGASGGAVVGEQYF. Here the CDR3 DNA reads TGTGCCAGCAGCTTAGGCGCTAGCGGGGGGGCGGTGGTCGGCGAGCAGTACTTC. The entire variable domain, with the rest obtained from reference TRBV7-2 and TRBJ2-7, is as follows: GAGVSQSPSNKVTEKGKDVELRCDPISGHTALYWYRQSLGQGLEFLIYFQGNSAPDKSGLPSDRFSAERTGGSVSTLTIQRTQQEDSAVYLCASSLGASGGAVVGEQYFGPGTRLTVT.

V is TRBV7-9 and J is TRBJ1-4; maybe TRBD1 (6 bases). This CDR3 spans 17 amino acids. V was shortened by 6 bases and J by 4 bases, with 21 bases between the two germline ends. The germline V gene has CDR1 SEHNR and CDR2 FQNEAQ (reference sequence). CDR3 bases: TGTGCCAGCAGGAGCGGACGATTACAGGGATATAATGAAAAACTGTTTTTT. It specifies CASRSGRLQGYNEKLFF.

The CDR3 DNA follows: TGTGCCACCAGCATTGGGGGAGCGGGGGGGCCAGGGGATACGCAGTATTTT. Protein sequence: CATSIGGAGGPGDTQYF. This rearrangement joins TRBV15 to TRBJ2-3; 10 nucleotides match TRBD2. This CDR3 spans 17 amino acids. V was pared by 4 bases and J by 6 bases, with 13 bases of the junction left unmatched. Germline CDR1 is LNHNV and CDR2 is YYDKDF (reference sequence).

The V and J genes are TRBV7-9 and TRBJ2-7, with 8 bases lining up with TRBD1. Germline assignment: CDR1 SEHNR and CDR2 FQNEAQ (reference sequence). The CDR3 has 14 amino acids. V was clipped by 4 bases and J by 2 bases; unmatched bases: 4. The DNA for the CDR3 is TGTGCCAGCAGCTACGGACAGGGAACCTACGAGCAGTACTTC. Protein product: CASSYGQGTYEQYF.

This chain links TRBV10-3 with TRBJ1-1; D is undetermined. The germline V and J ends were trimmed by 5 bases and 4 bases, with 8 bases remaining between them. CDR3 length: 12 amino acids. The germline gives CDR1 ENHRY, CDR2 SYGVKD. The CDR3 here is CAISSWSTEAFF. DNA of the CDR3: TGTGCCATCAGTTCCTGGAGCACTGAAGCTTTCTTT.

V usage is TRBV9 and J usage is TRBJ2-1; D may be TRBD2 (6 bases). The CDR3 loop spans 15 amino acids. The V gene's germline CDR1 is SGDLS and CDR2 YYNGEE. Trimming cost V 3 bases and J 5 bases, with 15 bases left between them. The CDR3 protein is CASSAGGLPNNEQFF. The CDR3 DNA follows: TGTGCCAGCAGCGCTGGGGGACTTCCAAACAATGAGCAGTTCTTC. The full variable domain, in which reference TRBV9 and TRBJ2-1 provide the parts outside the CDR3, is DSGVTQTPKHLITATGQRVTLRCSPRSGDLSVYWYQQSLDQGLQFLIQYYNGEERAKGNILERFSAQQFPDLHSELNLSSLELGDSALYFCASSAGGLPNNEQFFGPGTRLTVL.

The chain joins TRBV6-1 to TRBJ2-1, with no clear D. The germline gives CDR1 MNHNS, CDR2 SASEGT. Trimming shortened V by 5 bases and J by 7 bases, and 6 bases separated the two germline ends. The CDR3 is 11 residues long. CDR3 residues: CASSPRNEQFF. As DNA, the CDR3 is TGTGCCAGCAGTCCCCGGAATGAGCAGTTCTTC.

The rearrangement joins TRBV2 to TRBJ1-2; 7 bases fit TRBD1. The CDR3 is made up of 14 amino acids. Germline trimming cut 7 bases from V and 8 bases from J; bases unmatched to any gene: 13. Germline values: CDR1 SNHLY, CDR2 FYNNEI. The CDR3 sequence is CASTEDRVVAGYTF. In DNA form, the CDR3 reads TGTGCCAGCACCGAAGACAGGGTTGTTGCGGGCTACACCTTC.

The genes are TRBV5-1 and TRBJ2-4; D might be TRBD2 (6 bases). Trimming left V 0 bases short and J 6 bases short, with 16 bases between. Germline loops: CDR1 SGHRS, CDR2 YFSETQ. CDR3 length: 16 residues. CDR3: CASSLAAGRVGNIQYF. For the CDR3, the DNA is TGCGCCAGCAGCTTGGCCGCGGGGCGAGTAGGAAACATTCAGTACTTC. Drawing the rest from reference TRBV5-1 and TRBJ2-4, the complete variable domain is KAGVTQTPRYLIKTRGQQVTLSCSPISGHRSVSWYQQTPGQGLQFLFEYFSETQRNKGNFPGRFSGRQFSNSRSEMNVSTLELGDSALYLCASSLAAGRVGNIQYFGAGTRLSVL.

This clone was counted once. The J gene is TRBJ2-5, the V gene TRBV11-2; possibly TRBD2 for D (6 bases). The CDR3 runs to 14 residues. Between the trimmed V and J ends, which lost 2 bases and 2 bases, there was a span of 9 bases. Germline V gives CDR1 SGHAT, CDR2 FQNNGV. CDR3 amino acids: CASSLRRAQETQYF. The DNA for the CDR3 is TGTGCCAGCAGCTTAAGGAGGGCACAAGAGACCCAGTACTTC.

Only a few counts were recorded for this clone. This rearrangement joins TRBV27 to TRBJ1-4; TRBD1 matches 9 bases. After removal of 3 bases from V and 7 bases from J, the junction contained 6 bases not matched to a gene. This CDR3 comprises 15 residues. Germline V CDR1 and CDR2: MNHEY, SMNVEV (reference sequence). In DNA form, the CDR3 reads TGTGCCAGCAGTTTGAGGGACAGGGTGGGTGAAAAACTGTTTTTT. Protein: CASSLRDRVGEKLFF.